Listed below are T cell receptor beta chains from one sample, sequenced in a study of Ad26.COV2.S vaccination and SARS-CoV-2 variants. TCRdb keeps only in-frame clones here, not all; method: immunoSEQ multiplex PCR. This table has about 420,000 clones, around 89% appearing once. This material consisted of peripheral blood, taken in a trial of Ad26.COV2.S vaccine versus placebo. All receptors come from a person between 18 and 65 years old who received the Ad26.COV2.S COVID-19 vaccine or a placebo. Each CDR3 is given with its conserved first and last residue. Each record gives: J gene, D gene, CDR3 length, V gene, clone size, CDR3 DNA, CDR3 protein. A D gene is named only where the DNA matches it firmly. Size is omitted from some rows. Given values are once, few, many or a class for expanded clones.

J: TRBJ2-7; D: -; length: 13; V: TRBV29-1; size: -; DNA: TGCAGCGTTTTTGATGGAACGGCCTACGAGCAGTACTTC; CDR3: CSVFDGTAYEQYF
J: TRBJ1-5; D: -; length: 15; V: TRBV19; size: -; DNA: TGTGCCAGTACCCCGACAGGTTATAGCAATCAGCCCCAGCATTTT; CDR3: CASTPTGYSNQPQHF
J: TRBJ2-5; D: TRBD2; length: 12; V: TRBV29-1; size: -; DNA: TGCAGCGTTGAACTAGCGGAAGAGACCCAGTACTTC; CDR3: CSVELAEETQYF
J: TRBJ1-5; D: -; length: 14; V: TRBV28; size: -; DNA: TGTGCCAGCAGTTTTAGGGACATGGATCAGCCCCAGCATTTT; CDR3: CASSFRDMDQPQHF
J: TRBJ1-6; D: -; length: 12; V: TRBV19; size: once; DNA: TGTGCCAGTAGTCCCCAGAATTCACCCCTCCACTTT; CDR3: CASSPQNSPLHF
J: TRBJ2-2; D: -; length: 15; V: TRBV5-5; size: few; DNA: TGTGCCAGCAGCTTGACTCCTGGGGACACCGGGGAGCTGTTTTTT; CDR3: CASSLTPGDTGELFF
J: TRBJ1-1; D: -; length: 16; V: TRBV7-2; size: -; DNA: TGTGCCAGCAGCTTAGTAGGGTACCCGACAATTCCGGAAGCTTTCTTT; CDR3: CASSLVGYPTIPEAFF
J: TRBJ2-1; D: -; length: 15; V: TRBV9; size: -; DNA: TGTGCCAGCAGCGCTCGGGACTTTAGCGTCCATGAGCAGTTCTTC; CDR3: CASSARDFSVHEQFF
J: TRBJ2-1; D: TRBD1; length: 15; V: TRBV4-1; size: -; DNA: TGCGCCAGCAGCCTAGGGACAGAAGCCTACAATGAGCAGTTCTTC; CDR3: CASSLGTEAYNEQFF
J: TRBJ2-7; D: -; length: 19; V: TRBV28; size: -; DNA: TGTGCCAGCAGTTCCCCCTCGAAGGGCGGGGGCAAAACCTATTACGAGCAGTACTTC; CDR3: CASSSPSKGGGKTYYEQYF